This T cell receptor (beta chain) emerged from a study of T cells in Graves' hyperthyroidism and ophthalmopathy. Trimming took off 4 bases at V and 0 bases at J, with 9 bases between the two ends. The CDR3 is 14 residues long. CDR1 is ENHRY, CDR2 SYGVKD, per germline. At least ten counts were recorded for this clonotype. The antigen remains unidentified. Exclusion criteria comprised uncontrolled infection, other autoimmune disease, pregnancy or lactation. PBMCs were sourced from less than 13 ml fresh peripheral blood. Study conclusions and caveats: Ophthalmopathy and stable hyperthyroidism were told apart by a 13 V-J model.

Amplification of TCR beta CDR3 regions used RNA as the template. The HTBI primer set was used in a first-round RT-PCR of the TCR CDR3. TCRdb called the multiplex PCR reads again in MiXCR, with one record for every CDR3 protein. The table lists 640,000 or so distinct CDR3 sequences, approximately 14% of them singletons, with around 4.5% in the top ten. V usage is TRBV10-3 and J usage is TRBJ1-1; no clear D gene. The TCR originated in a woman aged 40 to 50 with Graves' ophthalmopathy. The sequencing input was blood. The CDR3 here is CAISARPLNTEAFF. The CDR3 DNA is TGTGCCATCAGTGCAAGACCCTTGAACACTGAAGCTTTCTTT.